The next 25 T cell receptor beta chains were all read from a single sample in a study of blood T cells in healthy people across ages. A second roughly 7 to 12 cycle PCR used barcoded and J-beta primers. MiXCR, applied by TCRdb to the 5' RACE reads, yields one record per CDR3 protein. The table has 1.5 million to 2 million distinct CDR3 sequences, 25% to 30% seen once. Source material: blood. These receptor sequences come from a woman in her 30s in good health.

As regards this clonotype: Being one base from a much bigger clone, this may be a read error. CDR3 in amino acids: CASSWYRGNQPQHF. CDR3 DNA sequence: TGCGCCAGCAGCTGGTACCGCGGCAATCAGCCCCAGCATTTT. The chain has TRBV5-1 and TRBJ1-5, with unresolved D. Between the trimmed V and J ends, which lost 3 bases and 2 bases, there was a span of 9 bases. The V gene's germline CDR1 is SGHRS and CDR2 YFSETQ. The CDR3 contains 14 residues.

To note about this clonotype: This may stem from a read error, because a much larger clone lies one nucleotide away. The chain combines TRBV4-3 with TRBJ1-2; the match to TRBD1 covers 8 bases. In germline, CDR1 is LGHNA, CDR2 YSLEER. This CDR3 is 16 amino acids long. J was trimmed by 4 bases and V by 4 bases; bases with no gene match: 11. Here the CDR3 DNA reads TGCGCCAGCAGCCCCACCGACAGGGGCGAAAGCTATGGCTACACCTTC. Protein: CASSPTDRGESYGYTF.

This clonotype was seen a few times. The rearrangement joins TRBV6-1 to TRBJ1-2; D call uncertain. Trimming removed 3 bases from V and 3 bases from J, with 17 bases in between. The CDR3 covers 16 residues. Per germline, CDR1 MNHNS and CDR2 SASEGT. The chain's CDR3 is CASSDPNRAADYGYTF. The DNA for the CDR3 is TGTGCCAGCAGTGACCCCAACAGAGCCGCCGACTATGGCTACACCTTC.

Regarding this clonotype: It may be a read error: a sequence one base away is much more abundant. The genes are TRBV10-3 and TRBJ1-2; D call uncertain. The CDR3 spans 16 residues. The ends were cut back, 4 bases at V and 7 bases at J, with 22 bases in the middle. Germline CDR1 is ENHRY and CDR2 is SYGVKD. The CDR3 reads CAISGSLGGRSGGYTF. CDR3 coding DNA: TGTGCCATCAGTGGGTCCCTCGGCGGCCGGAGCGGTGGCTACACCTTC.

This clonotype was counted a few times. The chain has TRBV5-1 and TRBJ2-1; the match to TRBD2 covers 11 bases. The CDR3 is 16 amino acids. Germline CDR1 and CDR2: SGHRS and YFSETQ. V dropped 1 base and J dropped 4; count of bases not matched to a gene: 4. This CDR3 is CASSLTGLADYNEQFF. CDR3 nucleotide sequence: TGCGCCAGCAGCTTGACGGGACTAGCGGATTACAATGAGCAGTTCTTC.

The rearrangement joins TRBV20-1 to TRBJ2-6, with 9 bases matching TRBD1. The CDR3 contains 15 residues. CDR1 is DFQATT and CDR2 is SNEGSKA in the germline V gene (reference sequence). The V gene end was trimmed by 6 bases and the J gene end by 4 bases; junction bases not matched to a gene: 7. CDR3 in amino acids: CSAPTGGWGANVLTF. The CDR3 DNA reads as TGCAGTGCCCCGACAGGGGGGTGGGGGGCCAACGTCCTGACTTTC.

J is TRBJ2-1 and V is TRBV4-3; 12 positions match TRBD2. V dropped 0 bases and J dropped 6; count of bases not matched to a gene: 3. Germline-derived CDR1 and CDR2 are LGHNA and YSLEER. The CDR3 spans 16 residues. In nucleotides, the CDR3 is TGCGCCAGCAGCCAAGACCTAGCGGGAGGGCGCAATGAGCAGTTCTTC. Amino acids: CASSQDLAGGRNEQFF.

This clonotype was picked up one time. A much bigger clone sits one base away, suggesting this may be a read error. The chain links TRBV5-1 to TRBJ2-1, with D perhaps assigned TRBD1 or TRBD2 (5 bases each). The J call may not be correct, given that the DNA end is closer to TRBJ2-7. This CDR3 comprises 13 residues. Germline CDR1 SGHRS, CDR2 YFSETQ. CDR3 nucleotides: TGCGCCAGCAGCGCCGACGGGACCAATGAGCAGTACTTC. Encoded protein: CASSADGTNEQYF.

The chain combines TRBV23-1 with TRBJ2-7, with TRBD2 identical over 11 bases. TRBV23-1 falls under the ORF class, with uncertain function. This CDR3 region has 16 residues. V lost 6 bases to trimming and J lost 1 base; unmatched junction nucleotides: 8. CDR3 coding DNA: TGCGCCAGCAGCCGACCTACTAGCGGGAGATCCTACGAGCAGTACTTC. The encoded protein is CASSRPTSGRSYEQYF.

Details on this clonotype: This may come from a read error, since a much larger clone is one base off. The chain uses TRBV20-1 and TRBJ2-7; TRBD1 aligns across 9 bases. This CDR3 has 15 amino acids. Germline V lookup: CDR1 DFQATT, CDR2 SNEGSKA (reference sequence). This CDR3 reads CSTRGGGTGHYEQYF. CDR3 DNA: TGCAGTACTAGAGGAGGGGGGACAGGGCACTACGAGCAGTACTTC.

This clonotype has more than one count but fewer than ten. J is TRBJ2-2 and V is TRBV5-5, with D possibly being TRBD1 (7 bases). V was clipped by 0 bases and J by 6 bases, with 15 bases between them. This CDR3 contains 16 residues. Germline CDR1 SGHKS, CDR2 YYEKEE (reference sequence). Here the CDR3 DNA reads TGTGCCAGCAGCTTGGCCGGCAGGGGGGTCGCCGGGGAGCTGTTTTTT. Protein product: CASSLAGRGVAGELFF.

The chain couples TRBV29-1 to TRBJ2-2; the D is unclear. Trimming removed 6 bases from V and 0 bases from J, with 11 bases in between. Germline CDR1 is SQVTM and CDR2 is ANQGSEA. The CDR3 is 14 residues long. The CDR3 sequence is CSVYRGSNTGELFF. For the CDR3, the DNA is TGCAGCGTCTATCGAGGATCGAACACCGGGGAGCTGTTTTTT.

This clonotype was observed a handful of times. The gene calls are TRBV30 and TRBJ2-1, with D hard to call. The CDR3 sequence is 11 residues long. Per the germline V gene, CDR1 is GTSNPN and CDR2 is SVGIG (reference sequence). Trimming took 4 bases from V and 7 from J, leaving 8 bases between them. CDR3 bases: TGTGCCTGGACGGGCTCAAATGAGCAGTTCTTC. Its translation: CAWTGSNEQFF.

The rearrangement links TRBV2 to TRBJ1-4; 10 bases map to TRBD1. This CDR3 has 13 residues. The V segment lost 8 bases and the J segment 8 bases; nucleotides outside the gene matches: 5. Germline V gene data show CDR1 as SNHLY and CDR2 as FYNNEI. CDR3 sequence reads: CASHGTGEEKLFF. DNA for the CDR3: TGTGCCAGCCATGGGACAGGGGAGGAAAAACTGTTTTTT.

This chain connects TRBV5-1 to TRBJ2-7; a weak D match, TRBD1 (6 bases). The tail of the sequence fits TRBJ2-5 better, so the J call may be wrong. Germline lookup yields CDR1 SGHRS and CDR2 YFSETQ. The CDR3 has 11 residues. This CDR3 reads CASYREETQYF. As DNA, the CDR3 is TGCGCCAGTTACAGGGAAGAGACCCAGTACTTC.

In its sample, this clonotype was seen once. The chain uses TRBV18 and TRBJ1-4; D might be TRBD1 (6 bases). The CDR3 consists of 14 residues. Germline V gene sequence: CDR1 KGHSH, CDR2 LQKENI. V was trimmed by 4 bases and J by 8 bases, leaving 14 bases between them. CDR3 sequence reads: CASSLQQGVEKLFF. CDR3 nucleotide sequence: TGTGCCAGCTCACTTCAACAGGGAGTCGAAAAACTGTTTTTT.

J is TRBJ2-7 and V is TRBV11-2, with D possibly called TRBD1 or TRBD2 (6 bases each). The CDR3 extends over 14 amino acids. Trimming removed 5 bases from V and 5 bases from J, with 16 bases in between. CDR1 SGHAT and CDR2 FQNNGV come from the germline V gene. CDR3 nucleotide sequence: TGTGCCAGCAGCCCCAACGTGGGGGGCAACGAGCAGTACTTC. Protein sequence: CASSPNVGGNEQYF.

About this clonotype itself: A read error is possible here, since a much larger clone lies one base away. The rearrangement joins TRBV9 to TRBJ2-5; TRBD2 is a possible D gene (6 bases). Trimming pared 2 bases from V and 2 bases from J, leaving 13 bases between. CDR3 length equals 15 residues. Looked up from germline, CDR1 is SGDLS and CDR2 is YYNGEE. The CDR3 sequence: CASSVRAGRQETQYF. Written as DNA, the CDR3 is TGTGCCAGCAGCGTTAGGGCGGGGAGACAAGAGACCCAGTACTTC.

This clonotype was seen a few times. This chain joins TRBV9 and TRBJ2-1, with 11 nucleotides matching TRBD2. This CDR3 is built from 18 residues. The junction had 12 bases not matched to a gene; V was cut back by 0 bases and J by 7 bases. Germline CDR1 reads SGDLS; CDR2 reads YYNGEE. In DNA form, the CDR3 reads TGTGCCAGCAGCGTAGAATCGATTGGACTAGCGGGTCGGAATGAGCAGTTCTTC. It specifies CASSVESIGLAGRNEQFF. Using reference TRBV9 and TRBJ2-1 for the parts outside the CDR3, the full variable domain is DSGVTQTPKHLITATGQRVTLRCSPRSGDLSVYWYQQSLDQGLQFLIQYYNGEERAKGNILERFSAQQFPDLHSELNLSSLELGDSALYFCASSVESIGLAGRNEQFFGPGTRLTVL.

J is TRBJ1-1 and V is TRBV6-1; D uncertain. CDR1 MNHNS and CDR2 SASEGT come from the germline V gene. V lost 0 bases and J lost 10, with 9 bases in between. The CDR3 length is 12 residues. The CDR3 region has the DNA TGTGCCAGCAGTGAAGCGCTCTTGTCAGCTTTCTTT. This encodes CASSEALLSAFF.

In this sample, this clonotype turned up once. One end of the junction varies from germline; a read error may be responsible. V is TRBV10-3 and J is TRBJ1-4; 7 bases fit TRBD1. Germline V lookup: CDR1 ENHRY, CDR2 SYGVKD. The CDR3 runs 15 residues. Written as DNA, the CDR3 is TGTGCCATCAGTGAGGCGACAGGGACTAATGAAAAACGGTTTTTT. Its protein is CAISEATGTNEKRFF.

V usage is TRBV11-2 and J usage is TRBJ1-1; 10 nucleotides match TRBD1. V dropped 5 bases and J dropped 4; count of bases not matched to a gene: 13. Germline CDR1 is SGHAT and CDR2 is FQNNGV. The CDR3 consists of 17 residues. The CDR3 loop is CASSGFLTGGSGTEAFF. The CDR3 region has the DNA TGTGCCAGCAGCGGATTTTTGACAGGGGGCTCGGGCACTGAAGCTTTCTTT.

There are a few counts of this clonotype. This chain uses TRBV10-2 with TRBJ1-5; 10 nucleotides line up with TRBD1. The CDR3 sequence is 15 residues long. V was pared by 4 bases and J by 7 bases, with 7 bases of the junction left unmatched. Germline V gene data show CDR1 as WSHSY and CDR2 as SAAADI. CDR3 residues: CASSAGTGAWQPQHF. The CDR3 nucleotides are TGCGCCAGCAGTGCCGGGACAGGGGCATGGCAGCCCCAGCATTTT.

This chain joins TRBV7-2 and TRBJ2-3; 9 bases are shared with TRBD2. V lost 5 bases, J lost 1 base, and 7 bases stayed unmatched. The CDR3 is 16 amino acids. Germline V CDR1 and CDR2: SGHTA, FQGNSA. The CDR3 spells CASSRVTSGRTDTQYF. The CDR3 nucleotides are TGTGCCAGCAGCAGGGTGACTAGCGGACGCACAGATACGCAGTATTTT.

This clonotype came up many times. The CDR3 protein is CASSPGTGRTNEQFF. In DNA form, the CDR3 reads TGTGCCAGCAGCCCAGGGACAGGGAGAACGAATGAGCAGTTCTTC. This chain joins TRBV7-9 and TRBJ2-1; 9 bases match TRBD1. Germline CDR1 SEHNR, CDR2 FQNEAQ (reference sequence). The trim removed 5 bases at V and 7 bases at J, leaving 9 bases unmatched. This CDR3 region has 15 residues. The complete variable domain, with remaining parts taken from reference TRBV7-9 and TRBJ2-1, reads DTGVSQNPRHKITKRGQNVTFRCDPISEHNRLYWYRQTLGQGPEFLTYFQNEAQLEKSRLLSDRFSAERPKGSFSTLEIQRTEQGDSAMYLCASSPGTGRTNEQFFGPGTRLTVL.